The present T cell receptor beta chain was sequenced within a study of T cell responses to AZD1222 COVID-19 vaccine (dated by TCRdb to the early 2020s). Some background on the complete study: A total of 230 to 250 trial participants underwent TCR sequencing, of whom 207 had received two doses of AZD1222 and 26 had received two doses of the MenACWY control vaccine. Trial participants were enrolled by age into 18-55, 56-69 and 70-plus year subgroups, with approximately 160, 26 and 62 TCR-sequenced participants respectively. Results the study describes overall, beyond this receptor: Nearly half of unique spike-specific TCRs reportedly recognized epitopes outside regions mutated in the B.1.351 and B.1.1.7 variants. Conclusions about previously exposed vaccinees were limited because only six AZD1222 recipients were SARS-CoV-2 seropositive at baseline. Because no samples from the day 14 peak response were available, repertoires could be characterized only after the peak T cell response. Vaccine-associated CD4 TCRs spanned the whole spike protein, with dominant responses in regions 160-218 and 743-854. After two AZD1222 doses, both the breadth and the depth of spike-specific TCRs were significantly higher than at day 0 and than in MenACWY recipients. In the small 56-69-year group, the increase in depth fell short of significance, most likely because of low power. Participants were mostly white British and included more females than males, and it was suggested by the authors that clonal diversity may have been underestimated.

V loses 3 bases of germline sequence and J loses 1 base, and the interval between the two ends is 15 bases. Based on the germline V gene (reference sequence), the CDR1 and CDR2 sequences are SEHNR and FQNEAQ. From cysteine to phenylalanine, the CDR3 is 16 amino acids long. The only DNA kept is the CDR3, 48 bases in frame from the first base. Reading the label with the study, this specimen's time point is: about 28 days (+/-7) after the second vaccine dose. Because spike-specific TCR depth and breadth did not differ between the two schedules, AZD1222 recipients who got a second dose at roughly 4 weeks were pooled with those who got a second dose at roughly 12 weeks. Vaccinee samples were obtained from the UK trials COV001 and COV002, which included a single-blind randomized controlled phase 2/3 trial of AZD1222 (ChAdOx1 nCoV-19) in healthy adults. For TCRbeta chain sequencing, PBMC samples from trial participants were taken at day 0 and at day 28 after the second dose.

About this clone: Its recognized antigen is unknown. Base qualities are not recorded, but no much larger clone differs from it by a single base.

The CDR3 regions of human TCRbeta chains were analyzed by immunosequencing. On the study's bioinformatics: Repertoire TCRs were checked for matches against a reference library of SARS-CoV-2-specific TCRs that had been generated using the MIRA antigen-specificity platform. Breadth meant the fraction of unique TCRs that were SARS-CoV-2-associated, whereas depth meant the fraction of total T cells that were SARS-CoV-2-associated. Using the MIRA data, each spike-specific TCR was assigned both to the spike region to which the TCR was reactive and to a CD4 or CD8 class. Log10-transformed breadth and depth values were compared by one-way ANOVA with Sidak's multiple comparisons tests. Not all clones reach the TCRdb copy of this immuneACCESS table, which keeps in-frame sequences only. Checked studies attribute under half of the gap to unresolved V genes and leave the rest unexplained. D and trimming were read from the DNA, whereas the V and J calls and clone size are those reported in that table. The sample has around 150,000 clones on record, 90% to 95% of them singletons. The ten largest clones take up around 1% of the sample.

Recombination joined TRBV7-9 with TRBJ1-1, and possibly TRBD1, on 6 matching bases. The sample in question was peripheral blood, obtained 28 days after the second AZD1222 dose. This receptor was taken from an adult who received the AZD1222 COVID-19 vaccine. CDR3 protein: CASSFQKGEGNTEAFF. The DNA reads as follows: TGTGCCAGCAGCTTCCAGAAGGGGGAGGGGAACACTGAAGCTTTCTTT.